This TCR beta chain was identified in a study of yellow fever vaccine responses in identical twins. This CDR3 region has 14 residues. Germline CDR1 and CDR2: WNHNN and SYGVQD (reference sequence). V gave up 6 bases and J gave up 0 bases, with 11 bases separating them. TCRdb re-called the RT-PCR reads with MiXCR, one entry per CDR3 protein. This table holds over 15,000 distinct CDR3 sequences, under 80% found once. Sequencing was performed on T cells from blood (PBMCs), unsorted or a sorted subset (not recorded which), taken before or after yellow fever vaccination (not recorded which). This clonotype was obtained from a woman aged 18-35 years who received the yellow fever vaccine. The chain is built from TRBV10-1 and TRBJ1-1; no firm D call. The CDR3 loop is CASRVGGMNTEAFF. The CDR3 DNA is TGCGCCAGCAGGGTAGGCGGAATGAACACTGAAGCTTTCTTT.